This T cell receptor beta chain was sequenced in a study of blood T cell repertoires in COVID-19. The CDR3 contains 16 residues. V trimming: 3 bases; J trimming: 4 bases; junction bases outside the gene matches: 8. Germline-derived CDR1 and CDR2 are MDHEN and SYDVKM. TCRdb's table, derived via immunoSEQ multiplex PCR, lists solely in-frame clones and lacks some. This table holds roughly 120,000 clones, about 88% found once. The TCR originated in a woman aged 45-59 years with acute or convalescent COVID-19. This sequence joins TRBV28 and TRBJ2-5; 10 bases map to TRBD2. The sequencing sample was made of peripheral blood. CDR3 DNA: TGTGCCAGCAGTTTTGTCTCTAGCGGGAGCGGAGAGACCCAGTACTTC. Protein: CASSFVSSGSGETQYF.